This T cell receptor beta chain derives from a study of blood T cell repertoires in COVID-19. Study overall: Acute and convalescent COVID-19 specimens originated in the United States, Italy and Spain.

The CDR3 spans 14 residues. Trimming took 8 bases from V and 0 from J, leaving 10 bases between them. Germline CDR1 and CDR2: MGHDK and SYGVNS. This table comes from immunoSEQ multiplex PCR, and its TCRdb copy is limited to in-frame clones, with some not included. In the table there are roughly 260,000 clones, around 87% of which are singletons. In assigning cohorts, the study relied on participant-reported clinical history. The J gene is TRBJ1-4, the V gene TRBV25-1, with D hard to call. This receptor was identified in a woman aged 25 to 39 with acute COVID-19. Sample: PBMCs or T cells enriched from blood (not recorded which). The CDR3 DNA reads TGTGCCAGCGGGCGACAAGCAACTAATGAAAAACTGTTTTTT. Protein: CASGRQATNEKLFF. The whole variable domain, remainder taken from reference TRBV25-1 and TRBJ1-4, is EADIYQTPRYLVIGTGKKITLECSQTMGHDKMYWYQQDPGMELHLIHYSYGVNSTEKGDLSSESTVSRIRTEHFPLTLESARPSHTSQYLCASGRQATNEKLFFGSGTQLSVL.